This T cell receptor beta chain was profiled in a study of graft-versus-host responses after intestinal transplantation. Overall study results and limits: Some GvH clones appeared in ileal mucosa or blood before recipient bone marrow. Early after transplant, HvG declines were associated with peak levels of circulating GvH clones.

TCRdb's copy holds only in-frame clones and misses some; the assay was immunoSEQ multiplex PCR. The sample holds 80,000 to 100,000 clones, around 92% seen once. Germline lookup yields CDR1 SGHNT and CDR2 YYREEE (reference sequence). The CDR3 length is 14 residues. J was trimmed by 5 bases and V by 0 bases; bases with no gene match: 4. Comments on this clone: The antigen remains unidentified.

The clonotype was recovered from a human donor who was the organ donor for an intestinal transplant. The sequencing used unstimulated CD4+ T cells sorted from spleen or lymph node cells, collected before transplant. The gene calls are TRBV5-4 and TRBJ2-5, with 7 bases that match TRBD1. The CDR3 loop is CASSLEGAGETQYF. Written as DNA, the CDR3 is TGTGCCAGCAGCTTGGAGGGGGCCGGGGAGACCCAGTACTTC.